One T cell receptor beta chain is described in this entry. The data were taken from a study of blood T cell repertoires in COVID-19. Study overall: Samples came from the United States, Italy and Spain, spanning acute and convalescent COVID-19.

Allocation to cohorts depended on clinical history reported by the participants. The germline CDR1 and CDR2 sequences are SGHRS and YFSETQ. The V end lost 1 base, the J end lost 8 bases, and 19 bases lay between the germline ends. The CDR3 consists of 15 residues. In the original processing: Nucleated cell number was recorded as an estimate derived from reference gene primer amplification. Profiling relied on immunoSEQ multiplex PCR, and the TCRdb table lists in-frame clones only, not all of them. V and J calls and clone size are given by that table; D and trimming were obtained from the DNA. Found here are more than 350,000 clones, about 88% of them singletons; the top ten hold approximately 1.5%.

The clonotype was recovered from a woman aged 18-35 years who had been exposed to COVID-19. Sequencing was performed on PBMCs or T cells enriched from blood (not recorded which). This chain uses TRBV5-1 with TRBJ2-7; D may be TRBD2 (6 bases). The CDR3 protein is CASSLFSDPGVKQYF. The CDR3 bases are TGCGCCAGCAGCTTGTTCTCAGACCCGGGGGTCAAGCAGTACTTC.